This T cell receptor beta chain emerged from a study of blood T cell repertoires in COVID-19. Looking at the study overall: There were acute and convalescent COVID-19 samples, and they came from the United States, Italy and Spain. T cells, B-cell-depleted T cells, or PBMCs supplied cDNA or gDNA.

Using immunoSEQ multiplex PCR, the repertoire was profiled, and TCRdb retains in-frame clones only, with some absent. The sample records 99,000 or so clones, over 70% being singletons. This receptor was taken from a man aged 50-60 years with acute or convalescent COVID-19. The sample taken for sequencing was peripheral blood.

CDR3 amino acids: CASSHTGTGGAEQYF. CDR3 in DNA: TGCGCCAGCAGCCATACCGGGACAGGGGGCGCCGAGCAGTACTTC. The chain has TRBV4-1 and TRBJ2-7, with 12 bases matching TRBD1. Germline assignment: CDR1 MGHRA and CDR2 YSYEKL. The CDR3 spans 15 residues. Trimming cost V 3 bases and J 6 bases; bases outside gene matches: 6.